These T cell receptor beta chains were read from a single sample in a study of Graves' ophthalmopathy and Graves' hyperthyroidism. TCRdb fed the multiplex PCR reads into MiXCR, producing one record per CDR3 protein. The sample lists about 500,000 distinct CDR3 sequences, 35% to 40% occurring once. Sequencing used peripheral blood or thyroid tissue (not recorded which). The receptors shown here come from an adult man with Graves' hyperthyroidism. The CDR3 runs from the conserved cysteine through the conserved F or W. The D gene is left open where the match is weak. Clone size is stated in some rows and not others, as once, few, many or a class when expanded.

size	V	D	J	CDR3	DNA
once	TRBV5-1	.	TRBJ1-2	CASSQRGADGYTF	TGCGCCAGCAGCCAGCGGGGCGCAGATGGCTACACCTTC
few	TRBV6-1	TRBD1	TRBJ1-1	CASSSDRGSRAFF	TGTGCCAGCAGCTCGGACAGGGGGTCGCGCGCTTTCTTT
few	TRBV7-2	.	TRBJ1-3	CASSLVAGRSGNTIYF	TGTGCCAGCAGCTTAGTGGCAGGGCGCTCTGGAAACACCATATATTTT
.	TRBV7-8	.	TRBJ2-7	CASSSGPGSLSEQYF	TGTGCCAGCAGCTCTGGACCGGGGTCGCTGAGCGAGCAGTACTTC
.	TRBV5-8	.	TRBJ1-4	CASSLVRTAGEKLFF	TGTGCCAGCAGCTTGGTCAGGACAGCCGGCGAAAAACTGTTTTTT
.	TRBV25-1	.	TRBJ1-1	CASYPSRGTEAFF	TGTGCCAGCTACCCTTCTAGGGGCACTGAAGCTTTCTTT
.	TRBV7-2	.	TRBJ1-6	CASSLKAGLHSYNSPLHF	TGTGCCAGCAGCCTTAAAGCGGGACTACACTCCTATAATTCACCCCTCCACTTT
.	TRBV11-1	TRBD1	TRBJ2-7	CASSFRDRTPYEQYF	TGTGCCAGCAGCTTCCGGGACAGGACCCCCTACGAGCAGTACTTC
.	TRBV5-1	TRBD2	TRBJ2-5	CASSLISGRTGETQYF	TGCGCCAGCAGCTTGATTAGCGGGAGAACTGGAGAGACCCAGTACTTC
many	TRBV20-1	.	TRBJ1-2	CSAIGPGEHYGYTF	TGCAGTGCTATCGGGCCAGGTGAACACTATGGCTACACCTTC
many	TRBV6-1	.	TRBJ2-5	CASREDFPQTQYF	TGTGCCAGCAGGGAGGACTTCCCGCAGACCCAGTACTTC
.	TRBV29-1	.	TRBJ1-1	CSSYRALNTEAFF	TGCAGCAGTTACAGGGCACTGAACACTGAAGCTTTCTTT
few	TRBV28	TRBD1	TRBJ2-7	CASRTGGSTYEQYF	TGTGCCAGCAGAACAGGGGGTTCGACCTACGAGCAGTACTTC
.	TRBV2	TRBD2	TRBJ2-3	CASSEGRSGALDF	TGTGCCAGCAGTGAAGGTAGAAGCGGGGCCCTAGATTTT
.	TRBV7-6	TRBD1	TRBJ1-2	CASSHGQGDGYTF	TGCGCCAGCAGCCACGGACAGGGGGATGGCTACACCTTC
.	TRBV7-9	.	TRBJ1-2	CASSGYRVSYGYTF	TGTGCCAGCAGCGGGTACAGGGTGTCCTATGGCTACACCTTC
many	TRBV20-1	TRBD2	TRBJ2-7	CSARGSGGFYEQYF	TGCAGTGCTCGAGGTAGCGGGGGTTTCTACGAGCAGTACTTC
few	TRBV19	.	TRBJ1-6	CASSIDRLSPLHF	TGTGCCAGTAGTATAGACAGACTTTCACCCCTCCACTTT
.	TRBV14	TRBD1	TRBJ2-7	CASSLIGQGEQYF	TGTGCCAGCAGCCTCATAGGACAGGGGGAGCAGTACTTC
.	TRBV20-1	.	TRBJ1-2	CSASLQGSGNTF	TGCAGTGCTAGTCTTCAGGGCTCTGGAAACACCTTC
few	TRBV4-1	.	TRBJ1-1	CASSHPSGRGTEAFF	TGCGCCAGCAGCCACCCTTCGGGTAGAGGCACTGAAGCTTTCTTT
.	TRBV2	TRBD1	TRBJ1-1	CASRLNWRDRGENTEAFF	TGTGCCAGCAGATTGAATTGGAGGGACAGGGGGGAGAACACTGAAGCTTTCTTT
many	TRBV5-1	.	TRBJ1-2	CASSLAGTVYGYTF	TGCGCCAGCAGCTTGGCGGGGACCGTCTATGGCTACACCTTC
few	TRBV12-3/TRBV12-4	TRBD1	TRBJ2-2	CASGKTRDRANTGELFF	TGTGCCAGCGGAAAAACAAGGGACAGGGCGAACACCGGGGAGCTGTTTTTT
many	TRBV24-1	.	TRBJ1-2	CATSDYTWVDGYTF	TGTGCCACCAGTGATTATACATGGGTGGATGGCTACACCTTC
.	TRBV6-1	.	TRBJ2-5	CASSERVGAGQETQYF	TGTGCCAGCAGTGAAAGGGTAGGGGCAGGACAAGAGACCCAGTACTTC
many	TRBV5-6	.	TRBJ1-6	CASSLRGIDNSPLHF	TGTGCCAGCAGCTTGAGAGGGATTGATAATTCACCCCTCCACTTT
.	TRBV11-1	TRBD2	TRBJ2-5	CATALAGGPGETQYF	TGTGCTACAGCGCTAGCGGGAGGGCCGGGAGAGACCCAGTACTTC
.	TRBV10-2	.	TRBJ2-5	CASSALLATQETQYF	TGCGCCAGCAGTGCCCTCCTAGCTACCCAAGAGACCCAGTACTTC
.	TRBV5-1	.	TRBJ2-3	CASRLNPTDTQYF	TGCGCCAGCAGATTGAATCCCACAGATACGCAGTATTTT
many	TRBV7-2	TRBD1	TRBJ1-2	CASSSTTGGAYYGYTF	TGTGCCAGCAGCTCAACGACAGGGGGCGCTTACTATGGCTACACCTTC
.	TRBV7-2	.	TRBJ1-1	CASRKGRTGAFF	TGTGCCAGCAGGAAGGGAAGAACTGGAGCTTTCTTT
.	TRBV7-9	.	TRBJ2-1	CASSPQSFF	TGTGCCAGCAGCCCTCAGTCGTTCTTC
.	TRBV2	.	TRBJ2-7	CASSPPVSPYEQYF	TGTGCCAGCTCACCACCGGTCAGCCCCTACGAGCAGTACTTC
many	TRBV2	TRBD2	TRBJ2-7	CAFWTSSYEQYF	TGTGCCTTTTGGACTAGTTCCTACGAGCAGTACTTC
.	TRBV24-1	.	TRBJ2-3	CATSEGSGTDTQYF	TGTGCCACCAGTGAAGGTAGCGGAACAGATACGCAGTATTTT
few	TRBV9	.	TRBJ1-1	CASSPYLHTEAFF	TGTGCCAGCAGCCCTTATCTACACACTGAAGCTTTCTTT
.	TRBV2	.	TRBJ1-5	CASVRDASNQPQHF	TGTGCCAGCGTCCGAGACGCCAGTAATCAGCCCCAGCATTTT
many	TRBV29-1	.	TRBJ1-3	CSARSAGNTIYF	TGCAGCGCCCGTTCTGCTGGAAACACCATATATTTT
few	TRBV12-3/TRBV12-4	.	TRBJ1-5	CASSLGSGPQHF	TGTGCCAGCAGTTTAGGATCCGGGCCCCAGCATTTT
many	TRBV6-5	.	TRBJ1-2	CASSYGTWAPWGYTF	TGTGCCAGCAGTTACGGGACTTGGGCTCCGTGGGGCTACACCTTC
.	TRBV25-1	.	TRBJ1-1	CASSGFRTAEAFF	TGTGCCAGCAGTGGGTTCAGGACCGCTGAAGCTTTCTTT
.	TRBV20-1	.	TRBJ1-5	CSVRVSNQPQHF	TGCAGTGTTAGAGTTTCGAATCAGCCCCAGCATTTT
.	TRBV25-1	TRBD2	TRBJ2-7	CATGTIYEQYF	TGTGCCACCGGGACTATCTACGAGCAGTACTTC
many	TRBV19	.	TRBJ1-2	CASSGTSGGYTF	TGTGCCAGTAGTGGGACATCGGGAGGCTACACCTTC
many	TRBV10-3	TRBD2	TRBJ2-7	CAVSLGLAGGAVYEQYF	TGTGCCGTTTCCCTTGGACTAGCGGGGGGCGCGGTCTACGAGCAGTACTTC
many	TRBV6-1	.	TRBJ1-2	CASSGSLGYTF	TGTGCCAGCAGTGGTTCCCTAGGCTACACCTTC
many	TRBV29-1	TRBD2	TRBJ2-7	CSVGLAGEEQYF	TGCAGCGTAGGACTAGCGGGAGAGGAGCAGTACTTC
many	TRBV13	TRBD2	TRBJ2-5	CASSPTRLAGGTSREYF	TGTGCCAGCAGCCCGACTCGACTAGCGGGAGGTACCAGTCGAGAATACTTC
.	TRBV7-3	.	TRBJ2-5	CASSLTGAGGGETQYF	TGTGCCAGCAGCTTAACGGGTGCAGGGGGAGGAGAGACCCAGTACTTC
many	TRBV20-1	.	TRBJ2-7	CSADIRHEQYF	TGCAGTGCCGATATAAGGCACGAGCAGTACTTC
.	TRBV19	TRBD1	TRBJ1-4	CASSPRQGGYGEKLFF	TGTGCCAGTAGTCCCCGACAGGGGGGTTACGGTGAAAAACTGTTTTTT